Below, 26 T cell receptor beta chains from the same sample are listed, as sequenced in a study of T cell repertoires in cytomegalovirus infection. One entry per CDR3 protein results from TCRdb running MiXCR on the reads. The sample holds 290,000 or so distinct CDR3 sequences; about 25% are singletons and the top ten take about 15%. Sequencing was carried out using PBMCs. All receptors derive from a human donor in good health (CMV status not recorded). Some clones in this sample may be carry-over from other donors' samples.

The chain joins TRBV24-1 to TRBJ2-3, with 8 positions matching TRBD1. With 5 bases clipped from V and 4 bases from J, the junction kept 7 bases outside the gene matches. CDR1 and CDR2 (germline): KGHDR, SFDVKD. The CDR3 is made up of 15 amino acids. The CDR3 region is CATSAATGASDTQYF. The CDR3 region has the DNA TGTGCCACCAGTGCCGCGACAGGGGCATCAGATACGCAGTATTTT.

The rearrangement joins TRBV2 to TRBJ2-1; 8 bases map to TRBD2. V was clipped by 4 bases and J by 8 bases; unmatched bases: 7. The germline V gene has CDR1 SNHLY and CDR2 FYNNEI. The CDR3 is 14 amino acids. The CDR3 region is CASSGLAGRYEQFF. DNA for the CDR3: TGTGCCAGCAGTGGGTTAGCGGGAAGGTATGAGCAGTTCTTC. The full variable domain, with the rest looked up from reference TRBV2 and TRBJ2-1, is EPEVTQTPSHQVTQMGQEVILRCVPISNHLYFYWYRQILGQKVEFLVSFYNNEISEKSEIFDDQFSVERPDGSNFTLKIRSTKLEDSAMYFCASSGLAGRYEQFFGPGTRLTVL.

The chain uses TRBV7-2 and TRBJ1-1; 7 positions agree with TRBD1. Germline CDR1 SGHTA, CDR2 FQGNSA. Trimming took 4 bases from V and 10 from J; bases not matched to a gene: 12. This CDR3 has 14 amino acids. For the CDR3, the DNA is TGTGCCAGCAGCTCCGGGACAGTTATTAGGGGAGCTTTCTTT. Its translation: CASSSGTVIRGAFF.

This sequence joins TRBV19 and TRBJ2-1; 7 bases are a match to TRBD1. From germline, CDR1 is LNHDA and CDR2 SQIVND (reference sequence). The CDR3 has 15 amino acids. V dropped 5 bases and J dropped 6; count of bases not matched to a gene: 10. The CDR3 here is CASSPSTGLGNEQFF. The CDR3 nucleotides are TGTGCCAGTAGTCCATCGACAGGGCTGGGCAATGAGCAGTTCTTC.

V is TRBV28 and J is TRBJ2-5; D gene unclear. The CDR3 totals 13 residues. From germline, CDR1 is MDHEN and CDR2 SYDVKM. The V end was cut by 3 bases, the J end by 7 bases, with 12 bases between. The CDR3 loop is CASSFRAPGTQYF. The CDR3 DNA is TGTGCCAGCAGTTTCCGGGCCCCGGGGACCCAGTACTTC.

Concerning this clonotype: A much larger clone differs by one base, so this may be a read error. This rearrangement joins TRBV3-1 to TRBJ1-4, with unresolved D. There are 16 residues in the CDR3. Germline V gene sequence: CDR1 LGHDT, CDR2 YNNKEL (reference sequence). Trimming left V 4 bases short and J 7 bases short, with 19 bases between. The CDR3 DNA follows: TGTGCCAGCAGCCTTCGGAACCCGCGAGGCAGTGAAAAACTGTTTTTT. This encodes CASSLRNPRGSEKLFF.

CDR3 residues: CASSRTGGNADTQYF. For the CDR3, the DNA is TGTGCCAGCAGCAGGACAGGGGGCAATGCAGATACGCAGTATTTT. The chain recombines TRBV7-2 with TRBJ2-3, with 11 bases lining up with TRBD1. CDR3 length: 15 residues. Germline V gives CDR1 SGHTA, CDR2 FQGNSA. The V and J ends lost 5 bases and 4 bases, in that order; junction bases with no gene match: 5.

This clonotype appeared a few times. The chain couples TRBV12-3 or TRBV12-4 to TRBJ2-2; D unclear. Between the trimmed V and J ends, which lost 5 bases and 8 bases, there was a span of 15 bases. CDR3 size: 14 residues. CDR3 coding DNA: TGTGCCAGCAGTCCCCGGGTAGCCACGGGGGAGCTGTTTTTT. Translating it yields CASSPRVATGELFF.

This clonotype occurred a few times. The genes are TRBV6-5 and TRBJ1-5, with 10 positions matching TRBD1. The germline V gene has CDR1 MNHEY and CDR2 SVGAGI. CDR3 length: 19 residues. The ends lost 2 bases at V and 2 bases at J; junction bases unmatched: 12. The DNA for the CDR3 is TGTGCCAGCAGTTACGAGACAGGGGGCGTCAGGTGTCGCAATCAGCCCCAGCATTTT. It yields the protein CASSYETGGVRCRNQPQHF.

The chain recombines TRBV2 with TRBJ2-1, with 7 bases matching TRBD2. The CDR3 is made up of 16 amino acids. The junction had 12 bases not matched to a gene; V was cut back by 3 bases and J by 7 bases. The germline V gene has CDR1 SNHLY and CDR2 FYNNEI. DNA of the CDR3: TGTGCCAGCAGTGACTCCCGGGCGGGAGCGAGGAATGAGCAGTTCTTC. Protein product: CASSDSRAGARNEQFF.

This clonotype showed up many times. This chain joins TRBV5-1 and TRBJ2-1; the D gene is possibly TRBD1 (6 bases). V shed 4 bases and J shed 4 bases, with 9 bases lying between them. The CDR3 covers 13 residues. In germline, CDR1 is SGHRS, CDR2 YFSETQ. As DNA, the CDR3 is TGCGCCAGCAGCGGGGGACAATACAATGAGCAGTTCTTC. Residues: CASSGGQYNEQFF.

The chain uses TRBV12-3 or TRBV12-4 and TRBJ2-7, with D possibly matching TRBD1 (6 bases). There are 15 residues in the CDR3. V was cut by 5 bases and J by 6 bases, with 20 bases left in between. This chain's CDR3 is CASSPRDTRGSEQYF. CDR3 DNA: TGTGCCAGCAGTCCTCGGGATACAAGGGGGTCCGAGCAGTACTTC.

Only a few counts were recorded for this clonotype. This sequence joins TRBV4-3 and TRBJ2-3; possible D gene TRBD1, 5 bases. The CDR3 extends over 15 amino acids. Germline loops: CDR1 LGHNA, CDR2 YSLEER. V was cut by 0 bases and J by 2 bases, with 9 bases left in between. CDR3 amino acids: CASSQDRTNTDTQYF. CDR3 nucleotide sequence: TGCGCCAGCAGCCAAGATCGGACAAACACAGATACGCAGTATTTT.

The chain joins TRBV15 to TRBJ1-5; 8 bases match TRBD1. The CDR3 consists of 16 residues. With V trimmed by 2 bases and J by 8 bases, 11 bases remained unmatched. Germline assignment: CDR1 LNHNV and CDR2 YYDKDF (reference sequence). This CDR3 is CATSRIQGGSLEPQHF. The CDR3 bases are TGTGCCACCAGCAGAATACAGGGGGGATCCCTAGAGCCCCAGCATTTT.

This clonotype showed up many times. This chain joins TRBV12-3 or TRBV12-4 and TRBJ2-3, with 9 nucleotides matching TRBD1. J lost 5 bases, V lost 6 bases, and 9 bases had no gene match. This CDR3 is 15 amino acids long. This CDR3 reads CASSSHWTGEDTQYF. Here the CDR3 DNA reads TGTGCCAGCAGCTCCCACTGGACAGGGGAAGATACGCAGTATTTT.

The rearrangement links TRBV28 to TRBJ2-7; weak D call: TRBD2 (6 bases). Germline V gene sequence: CDR1 MDHEN, CDR2 SYDVKM. The CDR3 is 15 residues long. V lost 9 bases, J lost 4 bases, and 22 bases lay in between. In DNA form, the CDR3 reads TGTGCCAGTACACCCCAGGCCGCGGGGAGGTACGAGCAGTACTTC. This gives the protein CASTPQAAGRYEQYF.

This clonotype was detected ten times or more. The V and J genes are TRBV7-2 and TRBJ2-7; D remains ambiguous. This CDR3 region has 13 residues. Germline V CDR1 and CDR2: SGHTA, FQGNSA. The ends were cut back, 1 base at V and 9 bases at J, with 13 bases in the middle. The CDR3 region has the DNA TGTGCCAGCAGCTTAGAGGTTGGCCGAGGGCAGTACTTC. Translation gives CASSLEVGRGQYF.

This clonotype has a count of ten or more. This chain joins TRBV7-2 and TRBJ2-1, with D perhaps given as TRBD1 or TRBD2 (5 bases each). Trimming cost V 3 bases and J 7 bases, with 10 bases left between them. From germline, CDR1 is SGHTA and CDR2 FQGNSA. The CDR3 sequence is 13 residues long. The CDR3, as DNA: TGTGCCAGCAGCTTGGGACCTGATAATGAGCAGTTCTTC. Amino acid sequence: CASSLGPDNEQFF. Supplemented by reference TRBV7-2 and TRBJ2-1, the full variable domain reads GAGVSQSPSNKVTEKGKDVELRCDPISGHTALYWYRQSLGQGLEFLIYFQGNSAPDKSGLPSDRFSAERTGGSVSTLTIQRTQQEDSAVYLCASSLGPDNEQFFGPGTRLTVL.

This clonotype has a count of ten or more. The chain joins TRBV7-6 to TRBJ2-3; D remains unclear. CDR3 length: 14 amino acids. The V end was cut by 6 bases, the J end by 2 bases, with 12 bases between. In germline, CDR1 is SGHVS, CDR2 FNYEAQ. The DNA of the CDR3 is TGTGCCAGCAGTGGTAGGTTAGACACAGATACGCAGTATTTT. It is translated as CASSGRLDTDTQYF.

The sample holds a few counts of this clonotype. The gene calls are TRBV28 and TRBJ2-3, with 7 bases that match TRBD2. Germline loops: CDR1 MDHEN, CDR2 SYDVKM. V was clipped by 7 bases and J by 3 bases; unmatched bases: 19. The CDR3 contains 18 residues. CDR3 sequence (DNA): TGTGCCAGCACCCCCTTGGGAGGGAGGTTCCGTGGTACAGATACGCAGTATTTT. Amino acids: CASTPLGGRFRGTDTQYF.

This clonotype was picked up a small number of times. The chain is built from TRBV20-1 and TRBJ2-3; TRBD1 might be the D (5 bases). V was trimmed by 4 bases and J by 1 base, leaving 12 bases between them. The CDR3 is made up of 14 amino acids. Germline CDR1 is DFQATT and CDR2 is SNEGSKA (reference sequence). CDR3 coding DNA: TGCAGTGCTATTAGCCTCAGGGGCACAGATACGCAGTATTTT. It yields the protein CSAISLRGTDTQYF.

This clonotype was seen a few times. V usage is TRBV5-1 and J usage is TRBJ2-3; 7 bases are shared with TRBD2. V was clipped by 0 bases and J by 3 bases; unmatched bases: 7. The CDR3 runs 16 residues. CDR1 and CDR2 (germline): SGHRS, YFSETQ. The CDR3 reads CASSLAPTSPTDTQYF. For the CDR3, the DNA is TGCGCCAGCAGCTTGGCCCCGACTAGCCCTACAGATACGCAGTATTTT.

This CDR3 is CASSLGLAGGSEQYF. The DNA for the CDR3 is TGTGCCAGCAGCTTAGGACTAGCGGGAGGTAGCGAGCAGTACTTC. This sequence joins TRBV11-3 and TRBJ2-7; 13 bases agree with TRBD2. With V trimmed by 1 base and J by 6 bases, 3 bases remained unmatched. The CDR3 spans 15 residues. CDR1 and CDR2 (germline): SGHNT, YENEEA.

The rearrangement links TRBV29-1 to TRBJ1-1; 7 bases map to TRBD1. The CDR3 is 14 residues long. Germline CDR1 reads SQVTM; CDR2 reads ANQGSEA. Trimming removed 4 bases from V and 4 bases from J; junction bases left unmatched: 9. CDR3 DNA sequence: TGCAGCGTTGGTCGCAGGGGGATGAGCACTGAAGCTTTCTTT. Amino acid sequence: CSVGRRGMSTEAFF.

The chain employs TRBV2 and TRBJ2-2; no clear D. Between the trimmed V and J ends, which lost 8 bases and 1 base, there was a span of 5 bases. CDR3 length equals 12 residues. Germline values: CDR1 SNHLY, CDR2 FYNNEI. The CDR3 here is CASQRNTGELFF. As DNA, the CDR3 is TGTGCCAGCCAGAGGAACACCGGGGAGCTGTTTTTT.

About this clonotype itself: No conserved phenylalanine or tryptophan ends this CDR3, so it is likely a read error. This chain connects TRBV28 to TRBJ1-5; no reliable D call. CDR1 and CDR2 from the germline V gene are MDHEN and SYDVKM. The CDR3 has 11 residues. V was cut by 2 bases and J by 6 bases, with 2 bases left in between. CDR3 sequence: CASSLTQPQHL. CDR3 nucleotides: TGTGCCAGCAGTTTAACTCAGCCCCAGCATTTG.